This record looks at one T cell receptor (beta chain) sequence and its context. The antigen remains undetermined. This sample was included in a study of T cells in narcolepsy. Across the whole study: Patients with NT1 or NT2 and healthy control donors were enrolled. Broader study findings: Autoreactive clonotypes reportedly recurred in blood of same and different patients, not controls. HCRT-specific and TRIB2-specific autoreactive clonotypes appeared among same-patient CSF and blood CD4+ clonotypes. Some memory CD4+ repertoires had no autoreactive clone sequences.

Assay used: immunoSEQ multiplex PCR; TCRdb lists only in-frame clones, some missing. Among around 25,000 clones listed, about nine tenths were seen once. The sequenced sample consisted of CD45RA- memory CD4+ T cells from PBMCs. This TCR was recovered from a human donor with narcolepsy.

In DNA, the CDR3 is TGCGCCAGCAGCCAAGTAGCGGCTGGCGCTGGCAATCAGCCCCAGCATTTT. Its translation is CASSQVAAGAGNQPQHF. The chain employs TRBV4-1 and TRBJ1-5; D is unclear. The CDR3 totals 17 residues. Trimming shortened V by 1 base and J by 2 bases, and 15 bases separated the two germline ends. Per germline, CDR1 MGHRA and CDR2 YSYEKL.